This T cell receptor beta chain was documented in a study of blood T cell repertoires in COVID-19. Original analysis: Cell counts per sample came from amplifying reference gene primers. Sequencing was performed with immunoSEQ multiplex PCR; in TCRdb, only in-frame clones are kept and a portion is missing. V and J calls and clone size are those listed in that table; D and trimming were worked out from the DNA. The data show fewer than 250,000 clones, with nearly 95% seen just once and more than 0.65% held by the top ten. The CDR3 has 13 amino acids. Germline CDR1 and CDR2: MNHEY and SMNVEV (reference sequence). Deletions cut 5 bases from V and 4 bases from J, with 12 bases between.

This chain connects TRBV27 to TRBJ2-7, with D perhaps TRBD2 (6 bases). This TCR was sampled from a man aged 30 to 39 with COVID-19, enrolled during active disease. Source material: peripheral blood. The DNA of the CDR3 is TGTGCCAGCAGTCATGGGACTCGATACGAGCAGTACTTC. Translated, it gives CASSHGTRYEQYF.